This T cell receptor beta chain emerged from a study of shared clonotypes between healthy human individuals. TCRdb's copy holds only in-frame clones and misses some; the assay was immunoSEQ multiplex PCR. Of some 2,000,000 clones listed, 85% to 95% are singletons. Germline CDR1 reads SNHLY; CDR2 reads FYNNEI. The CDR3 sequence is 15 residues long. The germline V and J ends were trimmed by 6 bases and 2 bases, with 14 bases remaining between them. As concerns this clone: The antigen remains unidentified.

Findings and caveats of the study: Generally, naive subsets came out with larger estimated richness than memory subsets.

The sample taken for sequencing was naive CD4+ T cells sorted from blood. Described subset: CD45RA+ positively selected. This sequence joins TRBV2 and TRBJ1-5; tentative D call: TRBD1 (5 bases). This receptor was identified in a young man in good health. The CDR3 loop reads CASREDTGGNQPQHF. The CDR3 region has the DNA TGTGCCAGCAGGGAGGACACGGGTGGCAATCAGCCCCAGCATTTT.